This entry lists 19 T cell receptor beta chains sequenced from one sample in a study of T cells in localized non-small cell lung cancer. TCRdb's table, derived via immunoSEQ multiplex PCR, lists solely in-frame clones and lacks some. The profile shows tens of thousands of clones, 70% to 90% of them singletons. The starting material was peripheral blood, obtained before any cancer treatment. The receptors derive from a man aged 35 to 69 with stage I squamous cell lung carcinoma.

The genes are TRBV18 and TRBJ2-1; weak D call: TRBD2 (6 bases). Trimming removed 3 bases at V and 0 bases at J, with 15 bases between. Germline lookup yields CDR1 KGHSH and CDR2 LQKENI. The CDR3 is made up of 17 amino acids. The CDR3 protein is CASSPTGGAGSYNEQFF. CDR3 DNA: TGTGCCAGCTCACCCACCGGAGGGGCCGGCTCCTACAATGAGCAGTTCTTC.

This chain links TRBV19 with TRBJ1-1; D ambiguous. CDR1 is LNHDA, CDR2 SQIVND, per germline (reference sequence). The CDR3 consists of 14 residues. V lost 5 bases and J lost 2, with 12 bases in between. The CDR3 sequence is CASSYRTANTEAFF. The DNA for the CDR3 is TGTGCCAGTAGTTATAGGACGGCAAACACTGAAGCTTTCTTT.

The V gene is TRBV2, the J gene TRBJ2-7, with D unresolved. V was clipped by 4 bases and J by 1 base, with 11 bases between them. Germline V lookup: CDR1 SNHLY, CDR2 FYNNEI. The CDR3 consists of 14 residues. The CDR3 loop reads CASSVKADSYEQYF. The DNA of the CDR3 is TGTGCCAGCAGTGTTAAGGCGGATTCCTACGAGCAGTACTTC.

The rearrangement uses TRBV9 and TRBJ1-1; 8 positions agree with TRBD1. This CDR3 spans 14 amino acids. Trimming at V came to 5 bases and at J to 5 bases, leaving 8 bases not matched to a gene. The germline V gene encodes CDR1 SGDLS and CDR2 YYNGEE. CDR3 sequence reads: CASSPTGASTEAFF. DNA of the CDR3: TGTGCCAGCAGTCCGACAGGGGCGAGTACTGAAGCTTTCTTT.

This chain links TRBV28 with TRBJ1-4; 7 bases fit TRBD1. The CDR3 runs 17 residues. J was trimmed by 7 bases and V by 5 bases; bases with no gene match: 16. Germline loops: CDR1 MDHEN, CDR2 SYDVKM. The CDR3 nucleotides are TGTGCCAGCAGTCACAAATTCTCCGGACAGGCCTTTGAAAAACTGTTTTTT. Its translation is CASSHKFSGQAFEKLFF.

V and J are TRBV10-1 and TRBJ1-4; 7 bases align to TRBD1. CDR3 size: 18 residues. Trimming removed 7 bases from V and 2 bases from J; junction bases left unmatched: 16. CDR1 and CDR2 from the germline V gene are WNHNN and SYGVQD (reference sequence). The CDR3 spells CASTLLRDSGGTNEKLFF. CDR3 nucleotides: TGCGCCAGCACTCTCCTTAGGGACAGCGGAGGGACTAATGAAAAACTGTTTTTT.

The CDR3 DNA is TGTGCCAGCAGCGTAAACAGGGTCCCAGATACGCAGTATTTT. This gives the protein CASSVNRVPDTQYF. The chain recombines TRBV9 with TRBJ2-3; D may be TRBD1 (6 bases). The CDR3 contains 14 residues. Germline CDR1 and CDR2: SGDLS and YYNGEE. V was pared by 1 base and J by 4 bases, with 10 bases between.

This chain uses TRBV6-5 with TRBJ2-5; 7 nucleotides match TRBD1. Trimming cost V 5 bases and J 5 bases; bases outside gene matches: 5. This CDR3 is built from 13 residues. The germline gives CDR1 MNHEY, CDR2 SVGAGI. CDR3 DNA sequence: TGTGCCAGCAGTCACAGGGGTAGGGAGACCCAGTACTTC. This codes for CASSHRGRETQYF.

The chain uses TRBV4-2 and TRBJ1-1; 10 positions match TRBD1. V shed 6 bases, J shed 1 base, and the junction held 5 bases outside the gene matches. The germline V gene has CDR1 LGHNA and CDR2 YNFKEQ. This CDR3 has 15 amino acids. CDR3 sequence reads: CASRTGGSGNTEAFF. The CDR3 DNA is TGTGCCAGCAGGACAGGGGGCTCGGGGAACACTGAAGCTTTCTTT.

This clone occurred once. The chain is built from TRBV19 and TRBJ1-5; D might be TRBD1 (5 bases). Per the germline V gene, CDR1 is LNHDA and CDR2 is SQIVND (reference sequence). The CDR3 sequence is 15 residues long. The ends were cut back, 4 bases at V and 4 bases at J, with 14 bases in the middle. The CDR3 sequence is CASSNRDRNNQPQHF. The CDR3 DNA reads TGTGCCAGTAGTAACCGGGACCGAAATAATCAGCCCCAGCATTTT.

The chain has TRBV28 and TRBJ2-1, with TRBD2 matching 10 bases. This CDR3 has 15 amino acids. Germline assignment: CDR1 MDHEN and CDR2 SYDVKM. The ends lost 7 bases at V and 7 bases at J; junction bases unmatched: 10. CDR3 nucleotide sequence: TGTGCCAGCATCCGGGGGGGGACTAGCGTAAATGAGCAGTTCTTC. Its protein is CASIRGGTSVNEQFF.

The V call is TRBV6-6, the J call TRBJ2-1; D is uncertain. Deletions cut 0 bases from V and 9 bases from J, with 6 bases between. The CDR3 spans 12 residues. Looked up from germline, CDR1 is MNHNY and CDR2 is SVGAGI (reference sequence). CDR3 DNA sequence: TGTGCCAGCAGTTACTCGGACGCTGAGCAGTTCTTC. This gives the protein CASSYSDAEQFF.

This clone was seen only once. V usage is TRBV9 and J usage is TRBJ2-7; 12 nucleotides match TRBD2. With V trimmed by 4 bases and J by 4 bases, 6 bases remained unmatched. The CDR3 is 15 residues long. CDR1 SGDLS and CDR2 YYNGEE come from the germline V gene. CDR3 protein: CASSPRTSGTYEQYF. For the CDR3, the DNA is TGTGCCAGCAGCCCGCGGACTAGCGGGACGTACGAGCAGTACTTC.

The chain links TRBV18 to TRBJ2-3, with D unclear. Trimming removed 7 bases at V and 6 bases at J, with 17 bases between. CDR3 length equals 14 residues. The V gene's germline CDR1 is KGHSH and CDR2 LQKENI. CDR3 in DNA: TGTGCCAGCTTGAAGACCTATACAGAGGATACGCAGTATTTT. It yields the protein CASLKTYTEDTQYF.

V and J are TRBV7-2 and TRBJ2-7; D is perhaps TRBD2 (6 bases). The CDR3 runs 14 residues. The germline gives CDR1 SGHTA, CDR2 FQGNSA. V lost 5 bases and J lost 0, with 11 bases in between. The CDR3 nucleotides read TGTGCCAGCAGCCCCGGCGGGGTCTCCTACGAGCAGTACTTC. It specifies CASSPGGVSYEQYF.

This chain connects TRBV28 to TRBJ2-3; D is unresolved. The germline V and J ends were trimmed by 7 bases and 3 bases, with 17 bases remaining between them. Germline V gene sequence: CDR1 MDHEN, CDR2 SYDVKM. The CDR3 length is 15 residues. For the CDR3, the DNA is TGTGCCAGCAAAAAGTGGCAGGATGGGACAGATACGCAGTATTTT. This codes for CASKKWQDGTDTQYF.

This chain connects TRBV6-1 to TRBJ2-1; weak D call: TRBD2 (5 bases). Trimming left V 8 bases short and J 5 bases short, with 16 bases between. The CDR3 consists of 14 residues. Germline lookup yields CDR1 MNHNS and CDR2 SASEGT. The CDR3 DNA reads as TGTGCCAGCGCGAGGGATCCTTCTGACAATGAGCAGTTCTTC. Translating it yields CASARDPSDNEQFF.

This clone was seen more than once but under ten times. This CDR3 is CASSEVNRVGQPQHF. CDR3 nucleotide sequence: TGTGCCAGCAGTGAAGTGAACAGGGTTGGGCAGCCCCAGCATTTT. This sequence joins TRBV2 and TRBJ1-5; a weak D match, TRBD1 (6 bases). The CDR3 runs 15 residues. Trimming shortened V by 1 base and J by 7 bases, and 14 bases separated the two germline ends. CDR1 is SNHLY, CDR2 FYNNEI, per germline.

The V call is TRBV2, the J call TRBJ1-3, with D possibly TRBD1 on 6 matching bases. Trimming removed 5 bases at V and 1 base at J, with 12 bases between. CDR3 length: 15 residues. Germline assignment: CDR1 SNHLY and CDR2 FYNNEI. CDR3 amino acids: CASSLLQGSGNTIYF. Here the CDR3 DNA reads TGTGCCAGCAGTCTCCTACAGGGATCTGGAAACACCATATATTTT.